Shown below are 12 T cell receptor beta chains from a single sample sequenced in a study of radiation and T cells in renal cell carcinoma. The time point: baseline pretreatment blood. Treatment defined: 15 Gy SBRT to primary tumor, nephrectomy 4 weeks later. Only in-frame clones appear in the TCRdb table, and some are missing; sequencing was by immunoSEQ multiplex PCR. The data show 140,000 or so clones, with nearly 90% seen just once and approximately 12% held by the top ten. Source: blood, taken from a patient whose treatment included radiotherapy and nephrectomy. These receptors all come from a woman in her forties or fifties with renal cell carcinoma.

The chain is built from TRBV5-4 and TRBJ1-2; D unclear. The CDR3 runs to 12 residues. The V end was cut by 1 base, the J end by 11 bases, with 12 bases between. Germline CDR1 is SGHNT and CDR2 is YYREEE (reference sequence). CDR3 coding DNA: TGTGCCAGCAGCTTGCAGAACCTAGATTACACCTTC. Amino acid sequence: CASSLQNLDYTF.

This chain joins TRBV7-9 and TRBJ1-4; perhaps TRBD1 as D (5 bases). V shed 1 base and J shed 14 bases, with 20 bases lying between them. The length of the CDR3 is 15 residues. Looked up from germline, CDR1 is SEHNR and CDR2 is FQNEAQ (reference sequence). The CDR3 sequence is CASSLGTGGLSYLFF. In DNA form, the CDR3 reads TGTGCCAGCAGCTTAGGTACAGGTGGACTTAGTTACCTGTTTTTT.

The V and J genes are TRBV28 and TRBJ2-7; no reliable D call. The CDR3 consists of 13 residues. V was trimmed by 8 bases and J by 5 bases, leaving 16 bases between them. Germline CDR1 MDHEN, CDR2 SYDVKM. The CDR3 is CASFKRGIHEQYF. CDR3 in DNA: TGTGCCAGCTTTAAGCGTGGGATTCACGAGCAGTACTTC.

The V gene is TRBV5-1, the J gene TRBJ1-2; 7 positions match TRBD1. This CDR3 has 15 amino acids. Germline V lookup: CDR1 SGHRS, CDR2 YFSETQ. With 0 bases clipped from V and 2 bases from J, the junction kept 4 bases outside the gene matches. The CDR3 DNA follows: TGCGCCAGCAGCTTGGCCGGGACAGCCAACTATGGCTACACCTTC. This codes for CASSLAGTANYGYTF.

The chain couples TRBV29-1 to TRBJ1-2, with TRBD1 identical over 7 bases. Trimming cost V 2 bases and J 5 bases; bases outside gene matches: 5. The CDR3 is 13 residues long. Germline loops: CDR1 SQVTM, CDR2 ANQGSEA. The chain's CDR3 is CSVEPSRGYGYTF. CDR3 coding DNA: TGCAGCGTTGAACCCTCCAGGGGGTATGGCTACACCTTC.

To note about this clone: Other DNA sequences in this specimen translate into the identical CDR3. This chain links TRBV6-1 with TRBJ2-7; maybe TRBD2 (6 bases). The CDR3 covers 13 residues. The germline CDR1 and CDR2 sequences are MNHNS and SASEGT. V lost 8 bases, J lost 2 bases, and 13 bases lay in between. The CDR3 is CASGWGDTYEQYF. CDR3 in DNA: TGTGCCAGCGGCTGGGGGGATACCTACGAGCAGTACTTC.

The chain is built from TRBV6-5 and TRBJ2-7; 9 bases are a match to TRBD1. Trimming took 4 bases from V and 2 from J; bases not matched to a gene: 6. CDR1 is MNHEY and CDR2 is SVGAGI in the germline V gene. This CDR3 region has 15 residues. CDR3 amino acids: CASSSPGTGTYEQYF. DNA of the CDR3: TGTGCCAGCAGTTCTCCCGGGACAGGGACCTACGAGCAGTACTTC.

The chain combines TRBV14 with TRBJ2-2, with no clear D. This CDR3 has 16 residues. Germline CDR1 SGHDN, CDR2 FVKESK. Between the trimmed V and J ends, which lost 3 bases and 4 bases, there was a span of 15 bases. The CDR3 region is CASSHMSRWSTGELFF. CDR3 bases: TGTGCCAGCAGCCATATGAGTCGGTGGAGCACCGGGGAGCTGTTTTTT. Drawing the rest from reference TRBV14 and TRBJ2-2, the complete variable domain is EAGVTQFPSHSVIEKGQTVTLRCDPISGHDNLYWYRRVMGKEIKFLLHFVKESKQDESGMPNNRFLAERTGGTYSTLKVQPAELEDSGVYFCASSHMSRWSTGELFFGEGSRLTVL.

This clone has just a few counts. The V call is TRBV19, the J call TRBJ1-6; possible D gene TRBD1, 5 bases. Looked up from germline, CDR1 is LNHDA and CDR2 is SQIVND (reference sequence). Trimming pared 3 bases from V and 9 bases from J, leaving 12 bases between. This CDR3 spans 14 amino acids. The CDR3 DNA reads TGTGCCAGTAGTATTCCGGGGGGACCTTCACCCCTCCACTTT. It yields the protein CASSIPGGPSPLHF. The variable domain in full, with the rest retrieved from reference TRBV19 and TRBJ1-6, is DGGITQSPKYLFRKEGQNVTLSCEQNLNHDAMYWYRQDPGQGLRLIYYSQIVNDFQKGDIAEGYSVSREKKESFPLTVTSAQKNPTAFYLCASSIPGGPSPLHFGNGTRLTVT.

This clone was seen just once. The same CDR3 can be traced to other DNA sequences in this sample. CDR3 in amino acids: CATSRGGVSYEQYF. Written as DNA, the CDR3 is TGTGCCACCAGCAGGGGAGGGGTCTCATACGAGCAGTACTTC. The J gene is TRBJ2-7, the V gene TRBV15; TRBD2 aligns across 7 bases. Trimming removed 3 bases from V and 4 bases from J; junction bases left unmatched: 6. CDR3 length: 14 amino acids. CDR1 is LNHNV, CDR2 YYDKDF, per germline (reference sequence).

The CDR3 sequence is CASSPGVGTEAFF. The CDR3 DNA is TGTGCCAGCAGTCCAGGGGTTGGGACTGAAGCTTTCTTT. V and J are TRBV7-3 and TRBJ1-1, with a weak D call TRBD1 (6 bases). CDR1 and CDR2 from the germline V gene are SGHTA and FQGTGA. The CDR3 extends over 13 amino acids. V lost 6 bases and J lost 5, with 13 bases in between.

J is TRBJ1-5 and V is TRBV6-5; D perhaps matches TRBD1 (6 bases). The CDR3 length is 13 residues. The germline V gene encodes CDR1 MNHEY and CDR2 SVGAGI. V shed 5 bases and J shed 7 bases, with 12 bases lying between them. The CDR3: CASSLDRSQPQHF. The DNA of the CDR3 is TGTGCCAGCAGTCTAGACAGGTCGCAGCCCCAGCATTTT.